This T cell receptor beta chain was documented in a study of blood T cells in healthy people across ages. The use of a sample-barcoded 5' primer and a J-beta primer mix characterized a second PCR of 7 to 11 cycles. TCRdb reprocessed the 5' RACE reads with MiXCR, giving one entry per CDR3 protein. The sample lists 750,000 to 950,000 distinct CDR3 sequences; less than 70% were seen once. The sequence was obtained from a man aged 80 or over in good health. The sequenced material came from blood.

DNA of the CDR3: TGTGCCAGCAGCTTAAACCTTCCGGCCCTCGGGAGTGAGCAGTTCTTC. Translating gives CASSLNLPALGSEQFF. The gene calls are TRBV7-7 and TRBJ2-1, with D perhaps TRBD2 (6 bases). This CDR3 is built from 16 residues. Germline V gives CDR1 SSHAT, CDR2 FNYEAQ (reference sequence). Between the trimmed V and J ends, which lost 2 bases and 9 bases, there was a span of 20 bases. Using reference TRBV7-7 and TRBJ2-1 for the parts outside the CDR3, the full variable domain is GAGVSQSPRYKVTKRGQDVTLRCDPISSHATLYWYQQALGQGPEFLTYFNYEAQPDKSGLPSDRFSAERPEGSISTLTIQRTEQRDSAMYRCASSLNLPALGSEQFFGPGTRLTVL.